This TCR beta chain was identified during a study of post-analysis software for immune sequencing data. Study information: Some patients lacked subtype; others had relapsing-remitting, secondary progressive or progressive-relapsing disease.

The ends were cut back, 5 bases at V and 5 bases at J, with 9 bases in the middle. The CDR3 consists of 12 residues. Germline-derived CDR1 and CDR2 are DFQATT and SNEGSKA (reference sequence). This clonotype has just a few counts. No antigen is known for it. Tagging with unique molecular identifiers was a feature of the TCR beta cDNA libraries. The authors obtained roughly 0.5 million cDNA molecules from approximately 0.91 to 9.4 million T cells. One entry per CDR3 protein results from TCRdb running MiXCR on the PCR reads. This table holds about half a million distinct CDR3 sequences, less than 40% found once. Study-wide findings and caveats: Elevated frequency relative to controls characterized several TRBV segments in patients, TRBV5-6, TRBV5-1 and TRBV20-1 among them. Among multiple sclerosis patients, normalized Chao1 diversity was significantly below that of controls. Those samples that were prepared in the same batch co-clustered strongly by F measure.

The clonotype was recovered from a girl younger than 18 with multiple sclerosis. This rearrangement joins TRBV20-1 to TRBJ1-4; D is unclear. The specimen sequenced was blood. CDR3 loop: CSASQQNEKLFF. The CDR3, as DNA: TGCAGTGCTTCACAGCAAAATGAAAAACTGTTTTTT.